This TCR beta chain was documented in a study of T-cell reconstitution after alpha-beta-depleted transplantation in children (TCRdb year 2016). A note on the overall study: Using TCR repertoire profiling, the study quantitatively followed how T-cell immune reconstitution unfolded in children after TCRalphabeta/CD19-depleted allogeneic hematopoietic cell transplantation. Results and caveats for the whole study, not just this receptor: Over subsequent months, a decline in hyperexpanded clone frequencies was noted, and after one year, T-cell counts and TCRbeta diversity were mostly ascribed to newly produced T cells. Apparently early alphabetaT-cell count recovery about two months after transplant reportedly relied on only several hundred rapidly expanded clones derived from non-depleted graft cells. In some patients, the high TCRbeta diversity seen at day 60 was put down to recipient T cells and intrathymic progenitors that had survived conditioning.

As concerns this clonotype: Its specific antigen is unknown. No much larger clone is present one base from it, and per-base qualities are unavailable.

Interpreted using the paper, the treatment or condition label stands for: allogeneic hematopoietic cell transplantation with graft depleted of TCRalphabeta T cells and CD19 B cells. TCRalphabeta/CD19-depleted allogeneic hematopoietic cell grafts were given to the transplant recipients, all of whom were children. The library relied on PCR. Sequencing used an Illumina HiSeq 2500. TCR library preparation used molecular barcoding, with unique molecular identifiers applied to normalize quantification of the TCRbeta repertoire. TCRdb took the public reads, trimmed them with fastp at Q25, ran MiXCR for clone calling and kept in-frame beta chains. Each entry merges the rows of one CDR3 protein and shows their most common DNA and genes. The sample records about 78,000 distinct CDR3 sequences, around an eighth of which are singletons. The ten largest clones capture less than 35% of the sample. The origin of this receptor is a male patient aged 2-15 years who had a stem cell transplant for acute lymphoblastic leukemia, so the T cells may come from the graft donor. The sequencing used PBMCs, mostly from graft donor cells, collected 180 days after TCRalphabeta/CD19-depleted stem cell transplant.

Here the CDR3 is given as CSATPGGPREKLFF. The DNA is as follows: TGCAGTGCTACTCCCGGGGGCCCCAGAGAAAAACTGTTTTTT. The chain uses TRBV20-1 and TRBJ1-4, and possibly TRBD1, on 6 matching bases. The CDR3 goes from the cysteine to the phenylalanine over 14 residues. Only CDR3 DNA is held: 42 bases, read in frame from base 1. Cut back by 4 bases and 8 bases, the V and J ends lie 17 bases apart. As encoded in the germline V gene (reference sequence), CDR1 is DFQATT while CDR2 is SNEGSKA.